These 15 T cell receptor beta chains were sequenced from one sample in a study of blood T cell repertoires in COVID-19. Sequencing was performed with immunoSEQ multiplex PCR; in TCRdb, only in-frame clones are kept and a portion is missing. The sample carries about 300,000 clones, about nine tenths recorded once. The specimen was PBMCs or T cells enriched from blood (not recorded which). Receptor source: a man aged 30 to 39 who had recovered from COVID-19.

The genes are TRBV7-9 and TRBJ2-2; TRBD1 matches at 8 bases. The germline gives CDR1 SEHNR, CDR2 FQNEAQ (reference sequence). This CDR3 region has 18 residues. With 5 bases clipped from V and 6 bases from J, the junction kept 17 bases outside the gene matches. The CDR3 reads CASSRVVAGGVFAGELFF. In nucleotides, the CDR3 is TGTGCCAGCAGCCGGGTAGTGGCAGGGGGCGTATTCGCCGGGGAGCTGTTTTTT.

CDR3 DNA sequence: TGTGCCAGCAGTGATGCGGGGTCCAATGAGCAGTTCTTC. Its translation: CASSDAGSNEQFF. V is TRBV25-1 and J is TRBJ2-1, with D perhaps TRBD2 (6 bases). The CDR3 has 13 residues. Germline CDR1 is MGHDK and CDR2 is SYGVNS. Trimming took 3 bases from V and 6 from J, leaving 9 bases between them.

The CDR3 protein is CASSDYTGVGQPQHF. CDR3 in DNA: TGTGCCAGCAGCGACTACACAGGGGTTGGTCAGCCCCAGCATTTT. The chain combines TRBV6-5 with TRBJ1-5, with TRBD1 matching 7 bases. Unmatched junction bases numbered 11, after V lost 6 bases and J lost 6 bases. The CDR3 has 15 amino acids. Germline CDR1 is MNHEY and CDR2 is SVGAGI.

This chain links TRBV6-5 with TRBJ2-7; TRBD2 might be the D (5 bases). This CDR3 comprises 14 residues. V gave up 7 bases and J gave up 3 bases, with 16 bases separating them. Germline lookup yields CDR1 MNHEY and CDR2 SVGAGI. The CDR3 protein is CASTKTGSDYEQYF. Written as DNA, the CDR3 is TGTGCCAGCACGAAAACGGGTAGCGACTACGAGCAGTACTTC.

The chain uses TRBV18 and TRBJ1-2, with a tentative D call TRBD1 (5 bases). The V gene lost 0 bases and the J gene lost 6 bases, with 20 bases spanning the gap. Germline CDR1 KGHSH, CDR2 LQKENI. This CDR3 comprises 17 residues. DNA of the CDR3: TGTGCCAGCTCACCACCATCACGGGTCAGGGTTCAGGATGGCTACACCTTC. This encodes CASSPPSRVRVQDGYTF.

This sequence joins TRBV30 and TRBJ2-1; 8 nucleotides line up with TRBD1. J gave up 6 bases and V 3 bases, and 10 bases lay outside the gene matches. The CDR3 runs 15 residues. The V gene's germline CDR1 is GTSNPN and CDR2 SVGIG (reference sequence). The CDR3 bases are TGTGCCTGGAGCGGGCTGGGACAGGAAGCCAATGAGCAGTTCTTC. It codes for CAWSGLGQEANEQFF.

This chain links TRBV7-9 with TRBJ1-1, with a possible D match to TRBD1 (6 bases). Germline V gene sequence: CDR1 SEHNR, CDR2 FQNEAQ (reference sequence). The V end lost 5 bases, the J end lost 4 bases, and 14 bases lay between the germline ends. There are 14 residues in the CDR3. CDR3 bases: TGTGCCAGCAGCCCACCAGGACAGATCACTGAAGCTTTCTTT. This codes for CASSPPGQITEAFF.

This chain uses TRBV7-9 with TRBJ2-1, with a tentative D call TRBD1 (6 bases). This CDR3 has 16 amino acids. V lost 5 bases, J lost 0 bases, and 14 bases lay in between. From germline, CDR1 is SEHNR and CDR2 FQNEAQ (reference sequence). CDR3 sequence: CASSLYGQTSYNEQFF. The CDR3 nucleotides are TGTGCCAGCAGCCTCTATGGACAGACCTCCTACAATGAGCAGTTCTTC.

V is TRBV3-1 (or the pseudogene TRBV3-2) and J is TRBJ2-5, with TRBD2 as a possible D gene (5 bases). Germline-derived CDR1 and CDR2 are LGHDT and YNNKEL (reference sequence). V was clipped by 7 bases and J by 2 bases, with 17 bases between them. This CDR3 region has 15 residues. The CDR3 DNA follows: TGTGCCAGCACACCCCGGCGGAGCGGACAAGAGACCCAGTACTTC. The encoded protein is CASTPRRSGQETQYF.

This chain connects TRBV9 to TRBJ2-7, with 9 nucleotides matching TRBD2. The CDR3 contains 14 residues. Losses at the gene ends were 3 bases for V and 2 bases for J; bases not matched to a gene: 3. Germline V gene lookup returns CDR1 SGDLS and CDR2 YYNGEE. The CDR3 region is CASSEGGGAYEQYF. The CDR3 nucleotides read TGTGCCAGCAGCGAGGGCGGGGGGGCCTACGAGCAGTACTTC.

The chain uses TRBV3-1 (or the pseudogene TRBV3-2) and TRBJ1-3; weak D call: TRBD1 (5 bases). The CDR3 totals 15 residues. The V end lost 6 bases, the J end lost 0 bases, and 12 bases lay between the germline ends. The germline CDR1 and CDR2 sequences are LGHDT and YNNKEL (reference sequence). The CDR3 sequence is CASSLGHDSGNTIYF. The CDR3, as DNA: TGTGCCAGCAGTTTAGGACACGACTCTGGAAACACCATATATTTT.

The chain recombines TRBV7-9 with TRBJ1-1; D is undetermined. V lost 1 base and J 0 bases, leaving 9 bases between the germline ends. The germline V gene has CDR1 SEHNR and CDR2 FQNEAQ (reference sequence). This CDR3 spans 15 amino acids. CDR3 nucleotide sequence: TGTGCCAGCAGCTTAGGGAGTAGGCTGAACACTGAAGCTTTCTTT. It specifies CASSLGSRLNTEAFF.

The genes are TRBV29-1 and TRBJ1-2; D may be TRBD1 (6 bases). The V gene lost 6 bases and the J gene lost 6 bases, with 17 bases spanning the gap. CDR1 and CDR2 (germline): SQVTM, ANQGSEA. The CDR3 length is 13 residues. The CDR3 bases are TGCAGCGTGGGGGGGACAATCGAGAATGGCTACACCTTC. The encoded protein is CSVGGTIENGYTF.

This rearrangement joins TRBV28 to TRBJ1-2; D may be TRBD1 (6 bases). Germline V gene data show CDR1 as MDHEN and CDR2 as SYDVKM. This CDR3 has 15 amino acids. The V end was cut by 7 bases, the J end by 2 bases, with 17 bases between. The CDR3 spells CASNMYRVGNYGYTF. The CDR3 DNA follows: TGTGCCAGCAACATGTACAGGGTAGGAAACTATGGCTACACCTTC.

The chain employs TRBV9 and TRBJ2-7; 8 bases map to TRBD1. The CDR3 totals 15 residues. Germline V CDR1 and CDR2: SGDLS, YYNGEE. V shed 0 bases and J 2 bases; nucleotides not matched to a gene: 4. This CDR3 reads CASSVGQGFPYEQYF. CDR3 sequence (DNA): TGTGCCAGCAGCGTAGGACAGGGGTTCCCCTACGAGCAGTACTTC.